This passage covers 31 T cell receptor beta chains from one sample sequenced in a study of T cell repertoires in cytomegalovirus infection. These TCRs' antigens remain unknown. TCRdb independently ran MiXCR on the reads; one entry per CDR3 protein. The data hold about 920,000 distinct CDR3 sequences, with roughly 30% observed a single time. This specimen consisted of cultured CD8+ T cells from PBMCs, obtained from culture after CMV antigen stimulation. The receptors were sampled from a human donor in good health (CMV status not recorded). Some clones in this sample may be carry-over from other donors' samples.

This clonotype was observed a handful of times. The V call is TRBV7-9, the J call TRBJ1-1; perhaps TRBD1 as D (6 bases). The V and J ends lost 5 bases and 6 bases respectively, with 16 bases between them. The CDR3 consists of 14 residues. Per the germline V gene, CDR1 is SEHNR and CDR2 is FQNEAQ (reference sequence). CDR3 sequence: CASSAQFGGPEAFF. As DNA, the CDR3 is TGTGCCAGCAGCGCGCAGTTTGGGGGGCCTGAAGCTTTCTTT.

The chain couples TRBV29-1 to TRBJ2-6; a possible D gene is TRBD1 (6 bases). V lost 7 bases and J 4 bases, leaving 17 bases between the germline ends. The CDR3 contains 15 residues. Germline CDR1 and CDR2: SQVTM and ANQGSEA. The CDR3 loop reads CSAISQGKGANVLTF. CDR3 DNA sequence: TGCAGCGCCATTTCACAGGGCAAGGGGGCCAACGTCCTGACTTTC.

With regard to this clonotype: This clone may be a read error of a much larger clone one base away. This rearrangement joins TRBV5-5 to TRBJ1-1; tentatively, D is TRBD1 (6 bases). The V gene lost 7 bases and the J gene lost 3 bases, with 13 bases spanning the gap. CDR1 and CDR2 (germline): SGHKS, YYEKEE (reference sequence). This CDR3 is 13 amino acids long. The CDR3 bases are TGTGCCAGCCTGGGGGGGCTGGACACTGAAGCTTTCTTT. Its translation is CASLGGLDTEAFF. Using reference TRBV5-5 and TRBJ1-1 for the parts outside the CDR3, the full variable domain is DAGVTQSPTHLIKTRGQQVTLRCSPISGHKSVSWYQQVLGQGPQFIFQYYEKEERGRGNFPDRFSARQFPNYSSELNVNALLLGDSALYLCASLGGLDTEAFFGQGTRLTVV.

The chain is built from TRBV6-5 and TRBJ1-1; D not resolved. V was pared by 9 bases and J by 6 bases, with 11 bases between. The germline gives CDR1 MNHEY, CDR2 SVGAGI. The CDR3 spans 11 residues. The CDR3 region has the DNA TGTGCCAGTCATCAGTTTTCTGAAGCTTTCTTT. This sequence encodes CASHQFSEAFF.

A note on this clonotype: No conserved phenylalanine or tryptophan is present at the end of the CDR3, so a read error is the likely explanation. This chain uses TRBV9 with TRBJ2-3; D gene ambiguous. This CDR3 comprises 10 residues. Germline V gene lookup returns CDR1 SGDLS and CDR2 YYNGEE. Trimming took 3 bases from V and 6 from J, leaving 2 bases between them. The CDR3 sequence is CASSGDTQYS. The CDR3 region has the DNA TGTGCCAGCAGCGGGGATACGCAGTATTCT.

This clonotype was detected ten times or more. This chain links TRBV6-1 with TRBJ2-7, with TRBD2 matching 8 bases. The trim removed 2 bases at V and 0 bases at J, leaving 9 bases unmatched. This CDR3 has 17 residues. The V gene's germline CDR1 is MNHNS and CDR2 SASEGT. The CDR3 protein is CASSEPTSSGGSYEQYF. The CDR3 bases are TGTGCCAGCAGTGAACCTACGTCCAGCGGGGGCTCCTACGAGCAGTACTTC.

There are a few counts of this clonotype. This chain connects TRBV7-6 to TRBJ1-4; D gene unclear. This CDR3 region has 15 residues. The germline V gene has CDR1 SGHVS and CDR2 FNYEAQ. V was cut by 1 base and J by 3 bases, with 9 bases left in between. In nucleotides, the CDR3 is TGTGCCAGCAGCTTAGATGAGGTACCTAATGAAAAACTGTTTTTT. This translates into CASSLDEVPNEKLFF.

This clonotype was found a few times. This sequence joins TRBV12-3 or TRBV12-4 and TRBJ2-2, with 10 nucleotides matching TRBD2. The CDR3 covers 14 residues. Trimming took 6 bases from V and 4 from J; bases not matched to a gene: 2. CDR3 nucleotides: TGTGCCAGCAGGAGCGGGGGGGCCACCGGGGAGCTGTTTTTT. It specifies CASRSGGATGELFF.

This clonotype turned up a few times. V and J are TRBV12-3 or TRBV12-4 and TRBJ2-7; D gene unclear. The CDR3 contains 15 residues. Trimming took 3 bases from V and 0 from J, leaving 12 bases between them. CDR3 DNA: TGTGCCAGCAGTTTTGGAAACAAGCGCTCCTACGAGCAGTACTTC. Translating it yields CASSFGNKRSYEQYF.

Turning to this clonotype: A much bigger clone sits one base away, suggesting this may be a read error. The chain joins TRBV6-1 to TRBJ1-1, with unresolved D. The V end was cut by 4 bases, the J end by 0 bases, with 6 bases between. This CDR3 has 13 residues. Germline V gives CDR1 MNHNS, CDR2 SASEGT. The CDR3 DNA reads TGTGCCAGCAGTGTCCTTATGAACACTGAAGCTTTCTTT. Translating gives CASSVLMNTEAFF.

At least ten counts were recorded for this clonotype. V usage is TRBV11-1 and J usage is TRBJ2-1, with D possibly being TRBD1 or TRBD2 (5 bases each). CDR1 is SGHAT and CDR2 is FQDESV in the germline V gene (reference sequence). The CDR3 length is 15 residues. With 5 bases removed from V and 2 bases from J, the gap between germline ends came to 13 bases. Written as DNA, the CDR3 is TGTGCCAGCAGCGGACGGGACGGTACCTACAATGAGCAGTTCTTC. Translating gives CASSGRDGTYNEQFF. The entire variable domain, with the rest obtained from reference TRBV11-1 and TRBJ2-1, is as follows: EAEVAQSPRYKITEKSQAVAFWCDPISGHATLYWYRQILGQGPELLVQFQDESVVDDSQLPKDRFSAERLKGVDSTLKIQPAELGDSAMYLCASSGRDGTYNEQFFGPGTRLTVL.

V gene TRBV10-3 combines with J gene TRBJ2-3; a weak D match, TRBD1 (6 bases). V lost 8 bases to trimming and J lost 2 bases, with 11 bases between them. CDR1 ENHRY and CDR2 SYGVKD come from the germline V gene. This CDR3 is 13 amino acids long. The CDR3 reads CAIGTLDTDTQYF. The CDR3 DNA sequence: TGTGCCATCGGGACACTAGACACAGATACGCAGTATTTT.

This clonotype was picked up many times. The chain joins TRBV7-2 to TRBJ1-1; 7 bases are shared with TRBD1. The CDR3 consists of 14 residues. Germline V gene data show CDR1 as SGHTA and CDR2 as FQGNSA. The V gene end was trimmed by 2 bases and the J gene end by 3 bases; junction bases not matched to a gene: 3. CDR3 bases: TGTGCCAGCAGCTTATCGGGACAGTACACTGAAGCTTTCTTT. Residues: CASSLSGQYTEAFF.

This chain links TRBV10-3 with TRBJ2-3; D is unclear. Germline CDR1 reads ENHRY; CDR2 reads SYGVKD. V was shortened by 7 bases and J by 2 bases, with 13 bases between the two germline ends. This CDR3 has 14 amino acids. Here the CDR3 DNA reads TGTGCCATCACCTTGGACGGAATCACAGATACGCAGTATTTT. It codes for CAITLDGITDTQYF.

The genes are TRBV28 and TRBJ2-1, with a weak D call TRBD2 (7 bases). CDR1 and CDR2 from the germline V gene are MDHEN and SYDVKM. This CDR3 is 15 amino acids long. With 7 bases removed from V and 5 bases from J, the gap between germline ends came to 18 bases. The DNA of the CDR3 is TGTGCCAGCAATAAGGGGGGGGGGGCCCACAATGAGCAGTTCTTC. This sequence encodes CASNKGGGAHNEQFF.

The chain uses TRBV27 and TRBJ1-2; no definite D call. V lost 2 bases to trimming and J lost 8 bases, with 15 bases between them. The germline CDR1 and CDR2 sequences are MNHEY and SMNVEV (reference sequence). CDR3 size: 14 residues. The CDR3 DNA sequence: TGTGCCAGCAGTTTAGATCCTCTTTATTACGGCTACACCTTC. Translation gives CASSLDPLYYGYTF.

The CDR3 here is CASSTGGQATEAFF. DNA of the CDR3: TGTGCCAGCAGTACAGGGGGGCAGGCCACTGAAGCTTTCTTT. The chain combines TRBV27 with TRBJ1-1, with 8 bases identical to TRBD1. This CDR3 is built from 14 residues. V dropped 5 bases and J dropped 4; count of bases not matched to a gene: 6. Germline V CDR1 and CDR2: MNHEY, SMNVEV (reference sequence).

Only a few counts were recorded for this clonotype. The chain links TRBV20-1 to TRBJ1-1; no firm D call. Germline CDR1 and CDR2: DFQATT and SNEGSKA (reference sequence). The CDR3 has 14 residues. The ends were cut back, 6 bases at V and 4 bases at J, with 18 bases in the middle. CDR3 protein: CSADDHKSGTEAFF. In nucleotides, the CDR3 is TGCAGTGCCGACGACCATAAAAGCGGCACTGAAGCTTTCTTT.

This clonotype occurred many times. V usage is TRBV7-8 and J usage is TRBJ2-3, with a possible D match to TRBD2 (9 bases). Per germline, CDR1 SGHVS and CDR2 FQNEAQ. V lost 1 base and J 6 bases, leaving 20 bases between the germline ends. The CDR3 is 17 amino acids. The CDR3 coding sequence is TGTGCCAGCAGCTTAGATTCAGGGGGCGCGGGAGGGGATACGCAGTATTTT. Translating gives CASSLDSGGAGGDTQYF.

The rearrangement links TRBV4-2 to TRBJ2-3; TRBD2 agrees at 8 bases. The germline V gene has CDR1 LGHNA and CDR2 YNFKEQ. With 6 bases clipped from V and 3 bases from J, the junction kept 11 bases outside the gene matches. This CDR3 spans 16 amino acids. The CDR3 loop reads CASSPLSGGGTDTQYF. The DNA of the CDR3 is TGTGCCAGCAGTCCCTTAAGCGGGGGCGGGACAGATACGCAGTATTTT.

This sequence joins TRBV28 and TRBJ1-2; 9 nucleotides match TRBD1. The CDR3 is 15 amino acids. Germline V CDR1 and CDR2: MDHEN, SYDVKM. Trimming took 3 bases from V and 4 from J; bases not matched to a gene: 6. CDR3 sequence: CASSFAGTGTYGYTF. In DNA form, the CDR3 reads TGTGCCAGCAGTTTTGCCGGGACAGGGACCTATGGCTACACCTTC.

There are a few counts of this clonotype. The chain couples TRBV7-8 to TRBJ2-7, with D possibly TRBD2 on 6 matching bases. Germline values: CDR1 SGHVS, CDR2 FQNEAQ. Trimming pared 5 bases from V and 3 bases from J, leaving 17 bases between. This CDR3 has 15 residues. In nucleotides, the CDR3 is TGTGCCAGCAGCGGAGTTGGAGGGCAGGACTACGAGCAGTACTTC. Protein sequence: CASSGVGGQDYEQYF.

The rearrangement joins TRBV4-1 to TRBJ1-5; no firm D call. The germline CDR1 and CDR2 sequences are MGHRA and YSYEKL. Trimming stripped 2 bases from V and 5 bases from J, with 10 bases between. The CDR3 loop spans 14 amino acids. The CDR3 region has the DNA TGCGCCAGCAGCCAACTTCAAGGAGATCAGCCCCAGCATTTT. This codes for CASSQLQGDQPQHF.

This clonotype has only a few counts. V usage is TRBV6-1 and J usage is TRBJ2-3; tentatively, D is TRBD1 or TRBD2 (7 bases each). The CDR3 contains 18 residues. Germline CDR1 and CDR2: MNHNS and SASEGT. V lost 4 bases and J 4 bases, leaving 24 bases between the germline ends. Written as DNA, the CDR3 is TGTGCCAGCAGTGCTTGGGGAGGGACAGAGCGAAAATCAGATACGCAGTATTTT. It is translated as CASSAWGGTERKSDTQYF.

This clonotype was seen only a few times. The CDR3 DNA is TGTGCCAGCAGTTCGTTTGGACAGGGGACTGGTTCACCCCTCCACTTT. Translating gives CASSSFGQGTGSPLHF. V usage is TRBV6-1 and J usage is TRBJ1-6, with 9 nucleotides matching TRBD1. CDR3 length equals 16 residues. Trimming at V came to 5 bases and at J to 9 bases, leaving 11 bases not matched to a gene. Per germline, CDR1 MNHNS and CDR2 SASEGT.

This clonotype has at least ten counts. The chain employs TRBV7-2 and TRBJ2-7, with D perhaps TRBD2 (6 bases). The V gene's germline CDR1 is SGHTA and CDR2 FQGNSA. The CDR3 runs 16 residues. Trimming removed 5 bases at V and 4 bases at J, with 21 bases between. The CDR3 DNA sequence: TGTGCCAGCAGCCCGACAGCAATTGGCGGACTATACGAGCAGTACTTC. Its translation is CASSPTAIGGLYEQYF.

Details on this clonotype: The junction differs from germline at one of its ends, possibly a read error. This chain connects TRBV11-3 to TRBJ2-1; weak D call: TRBD1 (5 bases). CDR3 length: 17 residues. Germline-derived CDR1 and CDR2 are SGHNT and YENEEA. This CDR3 reads CANSLDRAGSSYNEQFF. CDR3 nucleotide sequence: TGTGCCAACAGCTTAGATCGGGCAGGGTCCTCCTACAATGAGCAGTTCTTC.

V gene TRBV5-6 combines with J gene TRBJ2-7, with D hard to call. The germline V and J ends were trimmed by 3 bases and 5 bases, with 9 bases remaining between them. Germline-derived CDR1 and CDR2 are SGHDT and YYEEEE. This CDR3 is built from 12 residues. The CDR3 nucleotides are TGTGCCAGCAGCTCCCGGCCTGACGAGCAGTACTTC. The encoded protein is CASSSRPDEQYF. Full variable domain (missing parts from reference TRBV5-6 and TRBJ2-7): DAGVTQSPTHLIKTRGQQVTLRCSPKSGHDTVSWYQQALGQGPQFIFQYYEEEERQRGNFPDRFSGHQFPNYSSELNVNALLLGDSALYLCASSSRPDEQYFGPGTRLTVT.

The rearrangement joins TRBV29-1 to TRBJ2-6, with D perhaps TRBD1 (5 bases). The CDR3 runs 16 residues. Germline values: CDR1 SQVTM, CDR2 ANQGSEA. V lost 7 bases to trimming and J lost 4 bases, with 20 bases between them. The CDR3 DNA is TGCAGCGCCGTAACAGGATACGGAGAGGGGGCCAACGTCCTGACTTTC. It translates to CSAVTGYGEGANVLTF.

This clonotype was counted a few times. V and J are TRBV12-5 and TRBJ1-1; tentatively, D is TRBD1 (6 bases). Trimming took 8 bases from V and 2 from J, leaving 12 bases between them. Germline CDR1 LGHNT, CDR2 FRNRAP. The CDR3 is made up of 13 amino acids. In nucleotides, the CDR3 is TGTGCTAGTTACAGGGCTAATAACACTGAAGCTTTCTTT. Translated, it gives CASYRANNTEAFF.

The J gene is TRBJ2-3, the V gene TRBV4-3; 7 nucleotides align to TRBD1. CDR1 LGHNA and CDR2 YSLEER come from the germline V gene. J lost 0 bases, V lost 4 bases, and 7 bases had no gene match. The CDR3 runs 16 residues. This chain's CDR3 is CASSPGQRKSTDTQYF. The CDR3 DNA follows: TGCGCCAGCAGCCCGGGACAGCGGAAAAGCACAGATACGCAGTATTTT.